This T cell receptor (beta chain) was captured by sequencing in a study of beta chain features in type 1 diabetes. Germline CDR1 is WSHSY and CDR2 is SAAADI. Trimming left V 8 bases short and J 3 bases short, with 10 bases between. This CDR3 spans 12 amino acids. CD4+ naive, central memory, regulatory and stem cell-like memory cells were sorted via CD45RO/CCR7/CD25/CD127/CD95/CD27. Expressed TCRB transcripts were sequenced because the entire RNA isolate underwent reverse transcription. The average output of naive, central memory and regulatory T cell samples was 3.6 million or so reads. Clones were read by immunoSEQ multiplex PCR, and TCRdb kept only the in-frame ones, dropping some. The sample has 300,000 to 400,000 clones, roughly 12% seen once. In its sample, this clone was seen a few times.

The source of this sequence is a man in his late teens or twenties in good health. The sequencing input was naive CD4+ T cells from blood. The chain recombines TRBV10-2 with TRBJ1-1, with D possibly being TRBD1 (5 bases). The chain's CDR3 is CASHDSYTEAFF. The CDR3 nucleotides are TGCGCCAGCCACGACAGCTACACTGAAGCTTTCTTT.